These 27 T cell receptor beta chains were sequenced from one sample in a study of CD8 T cells in ankylosing spondylitis. TCRdb called the 5' RACE reads again in MiXCR, with one record for every CDR3 protein. The sample carries around 250,000 distinct CDR3 sequences, about 10% recorded once. The material sequenced was blood, either unsorted or a sorted T cell fraction (not recorded which). The receptor set was obtained from a male donor with ankylosing spondylitis or in good health (not recorded which).

There are many counts of this clonotype. The chain combines TRBV20-1 with TRBJ2-3; 7 nucleotides line up with TRBD1. Unmatched junction bases numbered 11, after V lost 6 bases and J lost 2 bases. In germline, CDR1 is DFQATT, CDR2 SNEGSKA (reference sequence). The CDR3 runs 15 residues. CDR3 in DNA: TGCAGTGCCCTTGTGGGACAGAGCCTCACAGATACGCAGTATTTT. This translates into CSALVGQSLTDTQYF.

This clonotype was recorded many times. The chain combines TRBV24-1 with TRBJ2-1; D is ambiguous. Germline values: CDR1 KGHDR, CDR2 SFDVKD. The V and J ends lost 2 bases and 9 bases respectively, with 7 bases between them. This CDR3 is 12 amino acids long. This chain's CDR3 is CATSDYLGEQFF. In DNA form, the CDR3 reads TGTGCCACCAGTGATTATCTCGGTGAGCAGTTCTTC.

This clonotype was recorded many times. The V call is TRBV10-3, the J call TRBJ2-1; 10 nucleotides match TRBD1. This CDR3 is 15 amino acids long. V lost 10 bases, J lost 3 bases, and 9 bases stayed unmatched. Germline CDR1 ENHRY, CDR2 SYGVKD. The CDR3 coding sequence is TGTGCCAGCCAAACCGGGACAGGGGTCTACAATGAGCAGTTCTTC. Translated: CASQTGTGVYNEQFF.

This clonotype was counted at least ten times. This chain joins TRBV20-1 and TRBJ2-7, with TRBD2 matching 7 bases. Trimming took 6 bases from V and 6 from J; bases not matched to a gene: 14. Germline loops: CDR1 DFQATT, CDR2 SNEGSKA (reference sequence). The CDR3 has 14 residues. The CDR3 region has the DNA TGCAGTGCGAAATTAAATCCAGGGAGGGCCGAGCAGTACTTC. This encodes CSAKLNPGRAEQYF.

The chain combines TRBV6-5 with TRBJ2-5; TRBD2 matches 11 bases. The CDR3 sequence is 14 residues long. Germline lookup yields CDR1 MNHEY and CDR2 SVGAGI. After removal of 5 bases from V and 4 bases from J, the junction contained 3 bases not matched to a gene. The DNA for the CDR3 is TGTGCCAGCAGTACTAGCGGGAGCTTAGAGACCCAGTACTTC. This encodes CASSTSGSLETQYF.

The gene calls are TRBV10-3 and TRBJ2-5; 12 nucleotides match TRBD2. With 4 bases clipped from V and 3 bases from J, the junction kept 3 bases outside the gene matches. This CDR3 comprises 15 residues. Germline-derived CDR1 and CDR2 are ENHRY and SYGVKD. In DNA form, the CDR3 reads TGTGCCATCAGTGGGGGACTAGCGGGTAAAGAGACCCAGTACTTC. It specifies CAISGGLAGKETQYF.

This clonotype was picked up many times. V is TRBV5-6 and J is TRBJ1-2; D is uncertain. V was clipped by 1 base and J by 4 bases, with 8 bases between them. Germline lookup yields CDR1 SGHDT and CDR2 YYEEEE. The CDR3 has 13 residues. CDR3 amino acids: CASSLMSAYGYTF. CDR3 DNA sequence: TGTGCCAGCAGCTTGATGTCAGCCTATGGCTACACCTTC.

A word on this clonotype: Possible read error: a much larger clone is one base away. V gene TRBV12-3 or TRBV12-4 combines with J gene TRBJ2-3; TRBD1 might be the D (5 bases). This CDR3 region has 14 residues. The CDR3 DNA reads TGTGCCAGCAGTACTGGACACCCCACAGATACGCAGTTTTTT. This encodes CASSTGHPTDTQFF.

The sample holds many counts of this clonotype. The chain combines TRBV6-1 with TRBJ1-1; D is uncertain. The CDR3 sequence is 13 residues long. Trimming pared 8 bases from V and 0 bases from J, leaving 10 bases between. CDR1 and CDR2 from the germline V gene are MNHNS and SASEGT. The CDR3 sequence is CASSDVMNTEAFF. In DNA form, the CDR3 reads TGTGCCAGCTCGGATGTAATGAACACTGAAGCTTTCTTT.

The CDR3 sequence: CASSTLMNTEAFF. The CDR3 DNA follows: TGTGCCAGTAGTACTTTAATGAACACTGAAGCTTTCTTT. This chain uses TRBV19 with TRBJ1-1; D gene uncertain. The CDR3 runs 13 residues. V was pared by 4 bases and J by 0 bases, with 6 bases between. Germline lookup yields CDR1 LNHDA and CDR2 SQIVND (reference sequence). The entire variable domain, with the rest obtained from reference TRBV19 and TRBJ1-1, is as follows: DGGITQSPKYLFRKEGQNVTLSCEQNLNHDAMYWYRQDPGQGLRLIYYSQIVNDFQKGDIAEGYSVSREKKESFPLTVTSAQKNPTAFYLCASSTLMNTEAFFGQGTRLTVV.

In this sample, this clonotype turned up many times. The chain is built from TRBV6-1 and TRBJ2-7, with 7 bases that match TRBD1. This CDR3 has 14 amino acids. Germline V CDR1 and CDR2: MNHNS, SASEGT. The J segment lost 3 bases and the V segment lost 6 bases, leaving 8 bases of the junction unmatched. In DNA, the CDR3 is TGTGCCAGCAGCAGAACAGGGGCCTTCTACGAGCAGTACTTC. Residues: CASSRTGAFYEQYF.

In its sample, this clonotype was seen many times. The chain has TRBV6-5 and TRBJ2-1; D is possibly TRBD2 (6 bases). Germline loops: CDR1 MNHEY, CDR2 SVGAGI. V lost 6 bases and J lost 11, with 14 bases in between. There are 12 residues in the CDR3. DNA of the CDR3: TGTGCCAGCAGAATACTTAGCGGACAGCAGTTCTTC. Its translation is CASRILSGQQFF.

Many counts were recorded for this clonotype. The CDR3 sequence: CSARGPWAAEYNEQFF. For the CDR3, the DNA is TGCAGTGCTAGAGGGCCTTGGGCGGCTGAATACAATGAGCAGTTCTTC. The genes are TRBV20-1 and TRBJ2-1; D is unclear. This CDR3 has 16 residues. The V end was cut by 1 base, the J end by 4 bases, with 17 bases between. Germline CDR1 DFQATT, CDR2 SNEGSKA (reference sequence).

This clonotype was counted ten times or more. The rearrangement links TRBV5-1 to TRBJ1-1, with D possibly being TRBD1 (5 bases). Trimming pared 0 bases from V and 3 bases from J, leaving 9 bases between. Germline-derived CDR1 and CDR2 are SGHRS and YFSETQ. The CDR3 runs to 14 residues. The CDR3 coding sequence is TGCGCCAGCAGCTTGGGCGGGGGTTACACTGAAGCTTTCTTT. Amino acid sequence: CASSLGGGYTEAFF.

This clonotype was seen a few times. V usage is TRBV5-1 and J usage is TRBJ2-1, with D perhaps matching TRBD1 or TRBD2 (6 bases each). Trimming removed 4 bases at V and 6 bases at J, with 23 bases between. This CDR3 spans 17 amino acids. Germline CDR1 SGHRS, CDR2 YFSETQ. The CDR3 loop reads CASSTTARGTLLNEQFF. The CDR3 DNA sequence: TGCGCCAGCAGCACCACGGCCCGGGGGACACTCCTCAATGAGCAGTTCTTC.

V is TRBV5-1 and J is TRBJ2-5; 7 bases line up with TRBD2. Germline V CDR1 and CDR2: SGHRS, YFSETQ. The CDR3 covers 13 residues. The V gene end was trimmed by 6 bases and the J gene end by 4 bases; junction bases not matched to a gene: 6. The chain's CDR3 is CASMGGDLETQYF. The CDR3 nucleotides read TGCGCCAGCATGGGGGGGGACTTAGAGACCCAGTACTTC.

This chain uses TRBV6-5 with TRBJ2-5, with D tentatively TRBD2 (6 bases). Germline V gene lookup returns CDR1 MNHEY and CDR2 SVGAGI. The CDR3 is 17 amino acids. Deletions cut 4 bases from V and 7 bases from J, with 25 bases between. In nucleotides, the CDR3 is TGTGCCAGCAGTTTAGGCCCCGCGGGACGTCTCATCGGGACCCAGTACTTC. Translated: CASSLGPAGRLIGTQYF.

This clonotype was counted many times. This chain links TRBV20-1 with TRBJ2-3; TRBD2 agrees at 8 bases. The CDR3 sequence is 15 residues long. Germline V gene sequence: CDR1 DFQATT, CDR2 SNEGSKA (reference sequence). Unmatched junction bases numbered 12, after V lost 6 bases and J lost 4 bases. The CDR3 sequence is CSAWTPGLGADTQYF. CDR3 nucleotides: TGCAGTGCCTGGACCCCGGGACTAGGGGCAGATACGCAGTATTTT.

The chain is built from TRBV29-1 and TRBJ2-7; D tentatively fits TRBD1 or TRBD2 (5 bases each). V shed 7 bases and J shed 5 bases, with 15 bases lying between them. The CDR3 runs 12 residues. Germline V gene data show CDR1 as SQVTM and CDR2 as ANQGSEA. This CDR3 reads CSGRDRSHEQYF. CDR3 nucleotide sequence: TGCAGCGGCAGGGACCGCTCGCACGAGCAGTACTTC.

J is TRBJ2-1 and V is TRBV27; D gene uncertain. Germline CDR1 reads MNHEY; CDR2 reads SMNVEV (reference sequence). The CDR3 length is 15 residues. Trimming removed 0 bases from V and 6 bases from J, with 12 bases in between. The DNA of the CDR3 is TGTGCCAGCAGTTTATCCCCCTCTCTGGGCAATGAGCAGTTCTTC. This encodes CASSLSPSLGNEQFF.

This clonotype was seen repeatedly, ten times or more. This chain joins TRBV5-1 and TRBJ1-2, with 7 bases aligning to TRBD1. Trimming cost V 4 bases and J 3 bases; bases outside gene matches: 9. The CDR3 is 15 residues long. Per the germline V gene, CDR1 is SGHRS and CDR2 is YFSETQ. CDR3 in DNA: TGCGCCAGCAGCCCAAGATTGGGACAGCACTATGGCTACACCTTC. Its protein product is CASSPRLGQHYGYTF.

This clonotype was counted ten times or more. The V and J genes are TRBV29-1 and TRBJ1-1; unclear D gene. Between the trimmed V and J ends, which lost 0 bases and 0 bases, there was a span of 5 bases. The CDR3 extends over 13 amino acids. Germline CDR1 and CDR2: SQVTM and ANQGSEA. CDR3 nucleotide sequence: TGCAGCGTTGAAGAGAACATGAACACTGAAGCTTTCTTT. It is translated as CSVEENMNTEAFF.

This clonotype was detected only a few times. V gene TRBV7-9 combines with J gene TRBJ1-5; the D is unclear. CDR3 size: 12 residues. Germline values: CDR1 SEHNR, CDR2 FQNEAQ (reference sequence). Trimming shortened V by 6 bases and J by 4 bases, and 7 bases separated the two germline ends. The CDR3 sequence: CASSRRNQPQHF. The CDR3 nucleotides are TGTGCCAGCAGTCGACGAAATCAGCCCCAGCATTTT.

This clonotype was observed many times. This sequence joins TRBV5-6 and TRBJ1-1; TRBD1 aligns across 10 bases. CDR3 size: 16 residues. Germline V gene sequence: CDR1 SGHDT, CDR2 YYEEEE. The V and J ends lost 3 bases and 0 bases, in that order; junction bases with no gene match: 5. The CDR3 here is CASSSGTGALNTEAFF. CDR3 bases: TGTGCCAGCAGCTCCGGGACAGGGGCCTTGAACACTGAAGCTTTCTTT. Variable domain in full (rest from reference TRBV5-6 and TRBJ1-1): DAGVTQSPTHLIKTRGQQVTLRCSPKSGHDTVSWYQQALGQGPQFIFQYYEEEERQRGNFPDRFSGHQFPNYSSELNVNALLLGDSALYLCASSSGTGALNTEAFFGQGTRLTVV.

This clonotype was observed at least ten times. The chain uses TRBV20-1 and TRBJ2-5; D not resolved. Germline V gene lookup returns CDR1 DFQATT and CDR2 SNEGSKA (reference sequence). The V end lost 6 bases, the J end lost 1 base, and 15 bases lay between the germline ends. CDR3 length: 14 residues. CDR3 loop: CSAERPDTQETQYF. Written as DNA, the CDR3 is TGCAGTGCAGAACGACCAGACACCCAAGAGACCCAGTACTTC.

This clonotype was seen many times. This sequence joins TRBV5-6 and TRBJ2-7, with a tentative D call TRBD2 (5 bases). There are 14 residues in the CDR3. The germline CDR1 and CDR2 sequences are SGHDT and YYEEEE. V lost 1 base, J lost 7 bases, and 15 bases lay in between. As DNA, the CDR3 is TGTGCCAGCAGCTTGTATACTAGTTCGGGAGAGCAGTACTTC. Translation gives CASSLYTSSGEQYF. The full variable domain, completed using reference TRBV5-6 and TRBJ2-7, is DAGVTQSPTHLIKTRGQQVTLRCSPKSGHDTVSWYQQALGQGPQFIFQYYEEEERQRGNFPDRFSGHQFPNYSSELNVNALLLGDSALYLCASSLYTSSGEQYFGPGTRLTVT.

The CDR3 DNA reads as TGCAGCGCCATACAGGGGGTAGACACCGGGGAGCTGTTTTTT. Its protein is CSAIQGVDTGELFF. The chain couples TRBV29-1 to TRBJ2-2; 8 bases line up with TRBD1. J was trimmed by 3 bases and V by 7 bases; bases with no gene match: 7. CDR1 and CDR2 (germline): SQVTM, ANQGSEA. The CDR3 has 14 amino acids.